These 25 T cell receptor beta chains were all obtained from the same sample, sequenced in a study of T cell responses to AZD1222 COVID-19 vaccine. Sequenced by immunoSEQ multiplex PCR; TCRdb stores in-frame clones only, minus some. The profile shows approximately 150,000 clones, roughly 91% of them singletons. The material was peripheral blood, obtained on day 0 of AZD1222 vaccination. These receptors came from an adult in good health.

For this clone: Sequence at one end of the junction differs from germline and may be a read error. The rearrangement joins TRBV7-8 to TRBJ2-3, with TRBD2 matching 10 bases. This CDR3 comprises 15 residues. Germline V gene lookup returns CDR1 SGHVS and CDR2 FQNEAQ. The CDR3 sequence is CASSLGTSGTDTQYF. Written as DNA, the CDR3 is TGTGCCAGCAGTTTAGGGACTAGCGGCACAGATACGCAGTATTTT.

The CDR3 is CASSKDPASNQPQHF. The CDR3 region has the DNA TGTGCCAGTAGTAAGGATCCGGCATCCAATCAGCCCCAGCATTTT. The V and J genes are TRBV19 and TRBJ1-5; D is unresolved. Germline lookup yields CDR1 LNHDA and CDR2 SQIVND (reference sequence). This CDR3 contains 15 residues. The V end lost 4 bases, the J end lost 3 bases, and 13 bases lay between the germline ends. The entire variable domain, with the rest obtained from reference TRBV19 and TRBJ1-5, is as follows: DGGITQSPKYLFRKEGQNVTLSCEQNLNHDAMYWYRQDPGQGLRLIYYSQIVNDFQKGDIAEGYSVSREKKESFPLTVTSAQKNPTAFYLCASSKDPASNQPQHFGDGTRLSIL.

The V call is TRBV12-3 or TRBV12-4, the J call TRBJ2-5; D remains ambiguous. CDR3 length: 13 residues. V gave up 5 bases and J gave up 2 bases, with 9 bases separating them. The CDR3 bases are TGTGCCAGCAGTGGACCCCTTCAAGAGACCCAGTACTTC. It is translated as CASSGPLQETQYF.

The chain recombines TRBV27 with TRBJ2-7; D call uncertain. The CDR3 length is 14 residues. CDR1 and CDR2 from the germline V gene are MNHEY and SMNVEV (reference sequence). V shed 3 bases and J shed 2 bases, with 11 bases lying between them. CDR3 in DNA: TGTGCCAGCAGTTTTTCTGCGCGCGCCTACGAGCAGTACTTC. Translating gives CASSFSARAYEQYF.

The chain carries TRBV9 and TRBJ2-1, with 11 positions matching TRBD2. The ends lost 4 bases at V and 7 bases at J; junction bases unmatched: 7. The CDR3 runs 15 residues. Germline V lookup: CDR1 SGDLS, CDR2 YYNGEE. The CDR3, as DNA: TGTGCCAGCAGCATTAGCGGGGGGGCCCGGAATGAGCAGTTCTTC. It translates to CASSISGGARNEQFF. Filled out from reference TRBV9 and TRBJ2-1, the complete variable domain reads DSGVTQTPKHLITATGQRVTLRCSPRSGDLSVYWYQQSLDQGLQFLIQYYNGEERAKGNILERFSAQQFPDLHSELNLSSLELGDSALYFCASSISGGARNEQFFGPGTRLTVL.

J is TRBJ1-2 and V is TRBV3-1 (or the pseudogene TRBV3-2); D not resolved. The V end lost 0 bases, the J end lost 8 bases, and 13 bases lay between the germline ends. The CDR3 length is 14 residues. CDR1 is LGHDT, CDR2 YNNKEL, per germline (reference sequence). The CDR3 loop is CASSQDTRRKGYTF. The CDR3 DNA reads TGTGCCAGCAGCCAAGATACTAGGCGGAAAGGCTACACCTTC.

The chain couples TRBV5-1 to TRBJ1-1, with a weak D call TRBD1 (5 bases). V was pared by 2 bases and J by 3 bases, with 5 bases between. CDR1 SGHRS and CDR2 YFSETQ come from the germline V gene. This CDR3 comprises 12 residues. The CDR3 protein is CASSLQDTEAFF. The CDR3 nucleotides read TGCGCCAGCAGCTTACAGGACACTGAAGCTTTCTTT.

The chain uses TRBV7-3 and TRBJ2-1, with 10 bases aligning to TRBD2. The germline V gene has CDR1 SGHTA and CDR2 FQGTGA. CDR3 length: 17 residues. Losses at the gene ends were 2 bases for V and 0 bases for J; bases not matched to a gene: 4. In DNA, the CDR3 is TGTGCCAGCAGCTTACCCGGACTAGCGGACTCCTACAATGAGCAGTTCTTC. It encodes CASSLPGLADSYNEQFF.

The chain carries TRBV4-1 and TRBJ2-4; 12 positions agree with TRBD2. The ends lost 1 base at V and 0 bases at J; junction bases unmatched: 7. There are 19 residues in the CDR3. From germline, CDR1 is MGHRA and CDR2 YSYEKL. CDR3 DNA sequence: TGCGCCAGCAGCCAAGGACTAGCGGGAGTGGGGCTAGCCAAAAACATTCAGTACTTC. This codes for CASSQGLAGVGLAKNIQYF.

The chain has TRBV11-2 and TRBJ2-2; D is perhaps TRBD2 (5 bases). The CDR3 has 14 amino acids. V gave up 4 bases and J gave up 6 bases, with 12 bases separating them. Germline V lookup: CDR1 SGHAT, CDR2 FQNNGV. CDR3 sequence (DNA): TGTGCCAGCAGCTGGGGAGTATCGGCCGGGGAGCTGTTTTTT. Its protein product is CASSWGVSAGELFF. Looking up the rest from reference TRBV11-2 and TRBJ2-2 gives the full variable domain: EAGVAQSPRYKIIEKRQSVAFWCNPISGHATLYWYQQILGQGPKLLIQFQNNGVVDDSQLPKDRFSAERLKGVDSTLKIQPAKLEDSAVYLCASSWGVSAGELFFGEGSRLTVL.

The chain recombines TRBV7-6 with TRBJ2-1, with 9 positions matching TRBD1. CDR1 is SGHVS, CDR2 FNYEAQ, per germline. This CDR3 has 15 amino acids. V trimming: 2 bases; J trimming: 5 bases; junction bases outside the gene matches: 4. The CDR3 is CASSLRTGANNEQFF. In nucleotides, the CDR3 is TGTGCCAGCAGCTTAAGGACAGGGGCCAACAATGAGCAGTTCTTC.

This clone was recorded a few times. V and J are TRBV2 and TRBJ1-2, with D perhaps matching TRBD1 (5 bases). This CDR3 has 15 amino acids. Germline values: CDR1 SNHLY, CDR2 FYNNEI. V lost 3 bases, J lost 6 bases, and 17 bases lay in between. This chain's CDR3 is CASSDRALFRDGYTF. The CDR3 coding sequence is TGTGCCAGCAGTGACAGGGCGCTTTTCAGGGATGGCTACACCTTC.

V and J are TRBV6-6 and TRBJ2-2; perhaps D is TRBD1 or TRBD2 (5 bases each). V lost 6 bases to trimming and J lost 6 bases, with 11 bases between them. CDR3 length equals 13 residues. Per the germline V gene, CDR1 is MNHNY and CDR2 is SVGAGI (reference sequence). This chain's CDR3 is CASRDTGPGELFF. DNA of the CDR3: TGTGCCAGCAGGGACACGGGGCCCGGGGAGCTGTTTTTT.

The chain recombines TRBV5-4 with TRBJ1-2; no definite D call. Germline loops: CDR1 SGHNT, CDR2 YYREEE (reference sequence). The CDR3 covers 14 residues. The V and J ends lost 3 bases and 6 bases respectively, with 15 bases between them. CDR3 nucleotide sequence: TGTGCCAGCAGCTCCCCCGGGTATGGGAATGGCTACACCTTC. Its translation is CASSSPGYGNGYTF.

Details on this clone: A junction end diverges from the germline sequence, so it may reflect a read error. The rearrangement links TRBV7-9 to TRBJ2-7; 7 bases line up with TRBD2. Germline V gives CDR1 SEHNR, CDR2 FQNEAQ (reference sequence). The CDR3 is 12 amino acids. The CDR3 sequence: CASSLNSGSRDF. In nucleotides, the CDR3 is TGTGCCAGCAGCTTAAATAGCGGGTCGCGGGACTTC. The full variable domain, in which reference TRBV7-9 and TRBJ2-7 provide the parts outside the CDR3, is DTGVSQNPRHKITKRGQNVTFRCDPISEHNRLYWYRQTLGQGPEFLTYFQNEAQLEKSRLLSDRFSAERPKGSFSTLEIQRTEQGDSAMYLCASSLNSGSRDFGPGTRLTVT.

The J gene is TRBJ2-3, the V gene TRBV4-2; D remains ambiguous. Germline loops: CDR1 LGHNA, CDR2 YNFKEQ. CDR3 length: 12 amino acids. Trimming stripped 1 base from V and 6 bases from J, with 5 bases between. The CDR3 sequence is CASSQGQDTQYF. DNA of the CDR3: TGTGCCAGCAGCCAAGGCCAGGATACGCAGTATTTT.

J is TRBJ2-7 and V is TRBV10-3, with 8 bases matching TRBD2. Germline V lookup: CDR1 ENHRY, CDR2 SYGVKD. V lost 8 bases and J lost 3; bases outside the gene matches: 6. This CDR3 is built from 13 residues. The CDR3 loop reads CAIGREANYEQYF. For the CDR3, the DNA is TGTGCCATCGGGCGGGAGGCCAACTACGAGCAGTACTTC.

The chain recombines TRBV27 with TRBJ1-2; D is unclear. Trimming left V 7 bases short and J 7 bases short, with 19 bases between. The CDR3 contains 14 residues. Germline assignment: CDR1 MNHEY and CDR2 SMNVEV (reference sequence). The chain's CDR3 is CASIPSRVGPGYTF. In DNA form, the CDR3 reads TGTGCCAGCATCCCTTCGAGGGTAGGGCCTGGCTACACCTTC.

The chain joins TRBV21-1 to TRBJ1-2; the D call of TRBD1 is as the table states it, not checked on the DNA. TRBV21-1 corresponds to a pseudogene. The CDR3 covers 12 residues. In DNA form, the CDR3 reads TGTGCCAGAACGGACAGGTCCTATGGCTACACCTTC. Protein sequence: CARTDRSYGYTF.

This clone was found once. The CDR3 DNA follows: TGCAGCGCCGTTCTAACAGGGGGTACTGAAGCTTTCTTT. Protein: CSAVLTGGTEAFF. The V gene is TRBV29-1, the J gene TRBJ1-1, with 8 bases aligning to TRBD1. The J segment lost 5 bases and the V segment lost 7 bases, leaving 9 bases of the junction unmatched. The CDR3 runs to 13 residues. Germline V gives CDR1 SQVTM, CDR2 ANQGSEA. The entire variable domain, with the rest obtained from reference TRBV29-1 and TRBJ1-1, is as follows: SAVISQKPSRDICQRGTSLTIQCQVDSQVTMMFWYRQQPGQSLTLIATANQGSEATYESGFVIDKFPISRPNLTFSTLTVSNMSPEDSSIYLCSAVLTGGTEAFFGQGTRLTVV.

The chain has TRBV3-1 (or the pseudogene TRBV3-2) and TRBJ2-7; TRBD2 might be the D (5 bases). Between the trimmed V and J ends, which lost 4 bases and 3 bases, there was a span of 22 bases. The germline V gene has CDR1 LGHDT and CDR2 YNNKEL (reference sequence). This CDR3 region has 17 residues. The CDR3 sequence is CASSRNQVGADLYEQYF. In DNA, the CDR3 is TGTGCCAGCAGCCGCAACCAGGTCGGAGCGGACCTCTACGAGCAGTACTTC.

The chain has TRBV7-2 and TRBJ2-3, with D possibly matching TRBD2 (6 bases). The length of the CDR3 is 13 residues. Germline V gene sequence: CDR1 SGHTA, CDR2 FQGNSA. The ends were cut back, 7 bases at V and 4 bases at J, with 12 bases in the middle. CDR3 protein: CASTLSGADTQYF. Here the CDR3 DNA reads TGTGCCAGCACCCTATCGGGGGCAGATACGCAGTATTTT.

The chain employs TRBV20-1 and TRBJ1-1; TRBD1 might be the D (5 bases). Germline lookup yields CDR1 DFQATT and CDR2 SNEGSKA (reference sequence). The CDR3 runs to 10 residues. V was cut by 3 bases and J by 11 bases, with 10 bases left in between. In DNA form, the CDR3 reads TGCAGTGCTAGTGCAGGGCAGGCTTTCTTT. Its translation: CSASAGQAFF.

Only one count was recorded for this clone. The chain recombines TRBV12-5 with TRBJ1-2; 8 nucleotides agree with TRBD1. The CDR3 has 15 amino acids. Germline assignment: CDR1 LGHNT and CDR2 FRNRAP. Germline trimming cut 7 bases from V and 8 bases from J; bases unmatched to any gene: 15. The CDR3 loop reads CASAPGDRPTVGYTF. In DNA form, the CDR3 reads TGTGCTAGTGCCCCCGGGGACAGGCCGACCGTCGGCTACACCTTC.

V usage is TRBV18 and J usage is TRBJ1-1; weak D call: TRBD1 (5 bases). The V end lost 3 bases, the J end lost 5 bases, and 13 bases lay between the germline ends. Germline loops: CDR1 KGHSH, CDR2 LQKENI. CDR3 length equals 14 residues. The CDR3 nucleotides read TGTGCCAGCTCACCGGGCGCGGGGCGAACTGAAGCTTTCTTT. Translating it yields CASSPGAGRTEAFF.